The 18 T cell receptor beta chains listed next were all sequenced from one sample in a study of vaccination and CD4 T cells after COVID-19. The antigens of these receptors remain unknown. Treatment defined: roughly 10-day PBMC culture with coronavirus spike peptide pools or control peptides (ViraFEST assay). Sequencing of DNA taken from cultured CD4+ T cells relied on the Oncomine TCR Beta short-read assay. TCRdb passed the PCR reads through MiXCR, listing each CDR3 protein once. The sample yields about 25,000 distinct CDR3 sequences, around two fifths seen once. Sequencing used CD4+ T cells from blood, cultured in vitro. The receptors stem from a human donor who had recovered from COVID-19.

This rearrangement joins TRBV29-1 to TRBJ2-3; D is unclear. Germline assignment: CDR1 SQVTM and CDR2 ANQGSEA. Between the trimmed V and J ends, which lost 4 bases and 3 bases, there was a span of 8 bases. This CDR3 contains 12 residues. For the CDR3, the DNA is TGCAGCGTTGGGGCCGGGACAGATACGCAGTATTTT. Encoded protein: CSVGAGTDTQYF.

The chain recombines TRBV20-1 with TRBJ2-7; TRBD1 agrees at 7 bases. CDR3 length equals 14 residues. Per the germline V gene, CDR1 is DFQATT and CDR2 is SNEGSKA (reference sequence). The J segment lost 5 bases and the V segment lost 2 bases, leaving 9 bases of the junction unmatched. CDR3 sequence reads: CSARRRQGIHEQYF. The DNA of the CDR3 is TGCAGTGCTAGAAGGAGACAGGGTATCCACGAGCAGTACTTC.

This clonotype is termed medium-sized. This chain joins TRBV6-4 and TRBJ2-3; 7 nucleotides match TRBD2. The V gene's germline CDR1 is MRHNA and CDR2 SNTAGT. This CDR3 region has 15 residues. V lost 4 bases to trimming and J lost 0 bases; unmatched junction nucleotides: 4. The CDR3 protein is CASSAGLGSTDTQYF. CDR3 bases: TGTGCCAGCAGTGCAGGACTAGGGAGCACAGATACGCAGTATTTT.

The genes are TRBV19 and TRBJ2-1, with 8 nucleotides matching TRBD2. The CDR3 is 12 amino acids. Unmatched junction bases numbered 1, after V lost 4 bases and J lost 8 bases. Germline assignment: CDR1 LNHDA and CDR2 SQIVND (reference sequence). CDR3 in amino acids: CASSTGGDEQFF. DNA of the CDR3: TGTGCCAGTAGTACGGGGGGGGATGAGCAGTTCTTC.

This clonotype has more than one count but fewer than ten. CDR3 in DNA: TGTGCCAGCAGCTTAGAGGCTGGGGGCTCCTACGAGCAGTACTTC. Protein: CASSLEAGGSYEQYF. This chain uses TRBV7-2 with TRBJ2-7, with D perhaps assigned TRBD1 or TRBD2 (5 bases each). V was cut by 1 base and J by 0 bases, with 10 bases left in between. Germline assignment: CDR1 SGHTA and CDR2 FQGNSA. This CDR3 is built from 15 residues.

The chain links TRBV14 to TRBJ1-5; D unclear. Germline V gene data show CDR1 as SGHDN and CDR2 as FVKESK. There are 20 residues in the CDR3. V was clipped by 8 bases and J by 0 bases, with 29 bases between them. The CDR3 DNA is TGTGCCAGCGGGCCCCGAGGGCCTATTATCCCCCACTATAGCAATCAGCCCCAGCATTTT. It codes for CASGPRGPIIPHYSNQPQHF.

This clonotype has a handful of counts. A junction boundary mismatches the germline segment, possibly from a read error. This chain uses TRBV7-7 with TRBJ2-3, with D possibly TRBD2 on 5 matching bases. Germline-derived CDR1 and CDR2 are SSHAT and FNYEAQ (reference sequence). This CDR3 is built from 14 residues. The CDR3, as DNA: TGTGCTAGCAGCCCGGGAACTAGCACAGATACGCAGTATTTT. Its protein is CASSPGTSTDTQYF.

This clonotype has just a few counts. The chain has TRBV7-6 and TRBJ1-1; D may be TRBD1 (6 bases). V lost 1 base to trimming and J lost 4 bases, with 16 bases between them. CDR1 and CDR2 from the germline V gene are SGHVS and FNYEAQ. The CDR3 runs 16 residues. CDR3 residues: CASSLVSQGIGTEAFF. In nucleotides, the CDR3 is TGTGCCAGCAGCTTAGTTTCCCAGGGGATCGGCACTGAAGCTTTCTTT.

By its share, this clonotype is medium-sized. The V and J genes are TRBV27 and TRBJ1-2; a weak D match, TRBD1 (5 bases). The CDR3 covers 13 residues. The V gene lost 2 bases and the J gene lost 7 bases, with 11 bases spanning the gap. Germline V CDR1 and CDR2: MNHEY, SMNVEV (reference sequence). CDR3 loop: CASSLGGVAGYTF. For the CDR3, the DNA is TGTGCCAGCAGTTTAGGAGGGGTGGCTGGCTACACCTTC.

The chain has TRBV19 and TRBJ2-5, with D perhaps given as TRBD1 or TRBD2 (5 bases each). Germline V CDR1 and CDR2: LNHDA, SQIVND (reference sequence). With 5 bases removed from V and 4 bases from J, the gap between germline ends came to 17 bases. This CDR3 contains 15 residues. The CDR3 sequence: CASSLSEGQGETQYF. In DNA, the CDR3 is TGTGCCAGTAGTCTCTCAGAGGGGCAGGGAGAGACCCAGTACTTC.

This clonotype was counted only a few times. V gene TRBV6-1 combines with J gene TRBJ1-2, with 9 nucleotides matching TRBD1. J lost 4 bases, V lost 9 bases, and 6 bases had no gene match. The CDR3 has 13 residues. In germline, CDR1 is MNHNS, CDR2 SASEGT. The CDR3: CASRPGQGYGYTF. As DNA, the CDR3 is TGTGCCAGTCGCCCGGGACAGGGCTATGGCTACACCTTC.

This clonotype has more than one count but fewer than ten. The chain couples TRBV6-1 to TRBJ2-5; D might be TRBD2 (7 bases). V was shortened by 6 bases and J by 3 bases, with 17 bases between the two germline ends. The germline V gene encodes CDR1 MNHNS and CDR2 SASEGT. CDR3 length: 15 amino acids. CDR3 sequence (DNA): TGTGCCAGCAGCGATAACCAGGGGAGGGAAGAGACCCAGTACTTC. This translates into CASSDNQGREETQYF.

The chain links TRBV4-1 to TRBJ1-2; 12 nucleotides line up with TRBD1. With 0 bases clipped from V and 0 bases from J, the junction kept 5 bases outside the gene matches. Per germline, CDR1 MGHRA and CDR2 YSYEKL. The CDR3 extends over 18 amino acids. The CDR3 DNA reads TGCGCCAGCAGCCAAGATTTGGGACAGGGGGCCTCTAACTATGGCTACACCTTC. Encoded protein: CASSQDLGQGASNYGYTF.

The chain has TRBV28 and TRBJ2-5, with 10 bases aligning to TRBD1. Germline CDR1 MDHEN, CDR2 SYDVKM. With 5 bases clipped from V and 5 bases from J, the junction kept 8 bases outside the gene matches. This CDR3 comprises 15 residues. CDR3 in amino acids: CASSLAGTGVETQYF. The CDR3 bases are TGTGCCAGCAGTCTCGCCGGGACAGGGGTTGAGACCCAGTACTTC.

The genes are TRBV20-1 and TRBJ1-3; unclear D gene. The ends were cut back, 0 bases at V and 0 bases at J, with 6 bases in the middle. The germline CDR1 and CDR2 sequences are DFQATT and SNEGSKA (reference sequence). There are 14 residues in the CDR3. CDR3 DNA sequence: TGCAGTGCTAGAGACCACACCTCTGGAAACACCATATATTTT. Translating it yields CSARDHTSGNTIYF.

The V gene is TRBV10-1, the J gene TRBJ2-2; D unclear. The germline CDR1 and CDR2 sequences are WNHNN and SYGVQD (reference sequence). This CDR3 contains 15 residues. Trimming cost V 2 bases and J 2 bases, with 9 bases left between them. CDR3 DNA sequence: TGCGCCAGCAGTGAGCCCTCGATAAACACCGGGGAGCTGTTTTTT. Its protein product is CASSEPSINTGELFF.

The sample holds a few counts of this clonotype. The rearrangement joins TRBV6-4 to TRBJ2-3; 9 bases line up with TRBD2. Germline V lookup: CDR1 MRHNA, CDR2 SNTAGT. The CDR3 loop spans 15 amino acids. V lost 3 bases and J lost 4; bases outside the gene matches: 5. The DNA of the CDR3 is TGTGCCAGCAGTGAAGGGAGCGGGGGGCCAGATACGCAGTATTTT. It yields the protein CASSEGSGGPDTQYF.

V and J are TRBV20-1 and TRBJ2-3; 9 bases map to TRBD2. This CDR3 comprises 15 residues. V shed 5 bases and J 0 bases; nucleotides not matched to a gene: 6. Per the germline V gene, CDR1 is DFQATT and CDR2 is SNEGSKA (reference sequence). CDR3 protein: CSAAERGASTDTQYF. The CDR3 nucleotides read TGCAGTGCTGCCGAGCGGGGGGCAAGCACAGATACGCAGTATTTT.